The next 15 T cell receptor beta chains were all read from a single sample in a study of cytomegalovirus exposure and HLA in healthy donors. The PCR had 60 Vbeta and 13 Jbeta primers. The repertoire was sequenced with immunoSEQ multiplex PCR; TCRdb's copy has only in-frame clones and lacks some. The repertoire holds 130,000 or so clones, around 77% seen once, with 0.94% in the top ten. Sequencing input: PBMCs. These receptors all come from an older woman in good health and CMV-seronegative.

This clone has a handful of counts. The rearrangement joins TRBV6-5 to TRBJ1-5, with D possibly being TRBD1 (6 bases). Trimming removed 0 bases from V and 1 base from J, with 10 bases in between. The CDR3 loop spans 16 amino acids. CDR1 is MNHEY, CDR2 SVGAGI, per germline. In DNA form, the CDR3 reads TGTGCCAGCAGTTACTCAGGCAGGGGAAGCAATCAGCCCCAGCATTTT. As protein: CASSYSGRGSNQPQHF.

This clone was seen only a few times. Other DNA sequences of this sample code for an identical CDR3. This chain connects TRBV29-1 to TRBJ2-3, with D tentatively TRBD1 (6 bases). CDR1 and CDR2 (germline): SQVTM, ANQGSEA. With 6 bases removed from V and 2 bases from J, the gap between germline ends came to 12 bases. The CDR3 runs 13 residues. The CDR3 loop reads CSVSQGYTDTQYF. The CDR3 DNA is TGCAGCGTCAGTCAGGGGTACACAGATACGCAGTATTTT.

The chain joins TRBV5-1 to TRBJ2-5; 10 bases map to TRBD1. The J call may be faulty, since TRBJ2-7 better matches the DNA end. This CDR3 is 14 amino acids long. Germline V gives CDR1 SGHRS, CDR2 YFSETQ. CDR3 bases: TGCGCCAGCAGCCCGGGACAGGGGAACTACGAGCAGTACTTC. Residues: CASSPGQGNYEQYF.

J is TRBJ2-1 and V is TRBV6-4; TRBD1 matches 7 bases. The CDR3 contains 13 residues. Trimming took 0 bases from V and 12 from J; bases not matched to a gene: 5. Germline CDR1 reads MRHNA; CDR2 reads SNTAGT. CDR3 region: CASSDSRQGAQFF. The CDR3 region has the DNA TGTGCCAGCAGTGACTCCAGACAGGGAGCGCAGTTCTTC.

The chain couples TRBV7-8 to TRBJ1-6; unclear D gene. V dropped 1 base and J dropped 0 bases, with 10 bases sitting between them. The CDR3 runs 17 residues. The V gene's germline CDR1 is SGHVS and CDR2 FQNEAQ. The chain's CDR3 is CASSLGRASSYNSPLHF. CDR3 nucleotides: TGTGCCAGCAGCTTAGGGAGGGCGAGCTCCTATAATTCACCCCTCCACTTT.

The chain recombines TRBV6-1 with TRBJ1-1, with TRBD1 matching 8 bases. Unmatched junction bases numbered 4, after V lost 7 bases and J lost 0 bases. The CDR3 covers 14 residues. Per the germline V gene, CDR1 is MNHNS and CDR2 is SASEGT. The CDR3 here is CASTGQGMNTEAFF. CDR3 nucleotides: TGTGCCAGCACAGGACAGGGAATGAACACTGAAGCTTTCTTT.

This clone was seen a handful of times. V and J are TRBV5-1 and TRBJ2-3; the D gene is possibly TRBD2 (6 bases). The germline V and J ends were trimmed by 4 bases and 0 bases, with 9 bases remaining between them. The CDR3 loop spans 14 amino acids. The germline V gene has CDR1 SGHRS and CDR2 YFSETQ. The CDR3 DNA reads as TGCGCCAGCAGCCCAGGGACTAGCACAGATACGCAGTATTTT. Residues: CASSPGTSTDTQYF. Supplemented by reference TRBV5-1 and TRBJ2-3, the full variable domain reads KAGVTQTPRYLIKTRGQQVTLSCSPISGHRSVSWYQQTPGQGLQFLFEYFSETQRNKGNFPGRFSGRQFSNSRSEMNVSTLELGDSALYLCASSPGTSTDTQYFGPGTRLTVL.

The genes are TRBV27 and TRBJ1-1; 9 bases line up with TRBD1. Germline loops: CDR1 MNHEY, CDR2 SMNVEV (reference sequence). The CDR3 loop spans 13 amino acids. The J segment lost 5 bases and the V segment lost 8 bases, leaving 6 bases of the junction unmatched. CDR3 DNA sequence: TGTGCCAGCGGGACAGGGATCGGAACTGAAGCTTTCTTT. Amino acid sequence: CASGTGIGTEAFF.

V usage is TRBV7-6 and J usage is TRBJ2-1; TRBD2 agrees at 9 bases. V trimming: 6 bases; J trimming: 0 bases; junction bases outside the gene matches: 9. This CDR3 has 17 residues. The germline CDR1 and CDR2 sequences are SGHVS and FNYEAQ. The CDR3: CASRLTSGYSSYNEQFF. The CDR3 DNA is TGTGCCAGCAGGCTGACTAGCGGTTATAGCTCCTACAATGAGCAGTTCTTC.

This sequence joins TRBV14 and TRBJ2-4; perhaps TRBD2 as D (5 bases). The CDR3 runs to 15 residues. Per germline, CDR1 SGHDN and CDR2 FVKESK. V lost 1 base and J 3 bases, leaving 10 bases between the germline ends. The CDR3 is CASSQARGDKNIQYF. CDR3 in DNA: TGTGCCAGCAGCCAAGCCCGGGGAGACAAAAACATTCAGTACTTC.

The V call is TRBV6-5, the J call TRBJ1-1; the D is unclear. Looked up from germline, CDR1 is MNHEY and CDR2 is SVGAGI. The germline V and J ends were trimmed by 0 bases and 0 bases, with 11 bases remaining between them. CDR3 length: 16 amino acids. The CDR3 bases are TGTGCCAGCAGTTACTCGGCAGTATCCATGAACACTGAAGCTTTCTTT. Its protein product is CASSYSAVSMNTEAFF.

A word on this clone: At one boundary the junction diverges from the germline segment, which might be a read error. The chain links TRBV23-1 to TRBJ2-2; the D gene is possibly TRBD2 (5 bases). TRBV23-1 falls under the ORF class, with uncertain function. CDR3 length: 15 residues. The CDR3, as DNA: TGCGCCAGCAGCCCCGGGCCACTCAACACCGGGGAGCTGTTTTTC. Encoded protein: CASSPGPLNTGELFF.

This sequence joins TRBV10-3 and TRBJ2-3; weak D call: TRBD2 (6 bases). From germline, CDR1 is ENHRY and CDR2 SYGVKD. The CDR3 length is 15 residues. The V end lost 10 bases, the J end lost 0 bases, and 17 bases lay between the germline ends. The chain's CDR3 is CATTPSGLSTDTQYF. The CDR3 bases are TGTGCCACCACACCCTCGGGACTGAGCACAGATACGCAGTATTTT.

The chain employs TRBV18 and TRBJ2-7; weak D call: TRBD1 (6 bases). The V end was cut by 4 bases, the J end by 3 bases, with 16 bases between. Germline V CDR1 and CDR2: KGHSH, LQKENI. CDR3 length equals 15 residues. CDR3 sequence: CASSRGTTTNYEQYF. Written as DNA, the CDR3 is TGTGCCAGCTCACGAGGGACAACAACAAACTACGAGCAGTACTTC.

This clone was detected once. The rearrangement joins TRBV7-2 to TRBJ2-3, with TRBD1 as a possible D gene (6 bases). This CDR3 comprises 14 residues. Germline lookup yields CDR1 SGHTA and CDR2 FQGNSA. V lost 6 bases, J lost 1 base, and 11 bases lay in between. CDR3 sequence (DNA): TGTGCCAGCAGGTACAGACAGGGCACAGATACGCAGTATTTT. The encoded protein is CASRYRQGTDTQYF.